The clone carrying this TCR beta chain showed up many times. The antigen remains unidentified. Attached unique molecular identifiers marked individual cDNA molecules. TCRdb redid the calling of the 5' RACE reads with MiXCR, one entry per CDR3 protein. Found here are 60,000 to 75,000 distinct CDR3 sequences, around 12% of them singletons; the top ten hold roughly 4.3%. This record comes from a study of early T cells in non-severe SARS-CoV-2 infection. For the study at large: Sequencing targeted bulk RNA from unsorted whole blood, leaving chains unpaired. General study findings and limits: VDJdb-based matching was biased toward anti-spike CD8 responses and missed private and CD4 specificities.

V lost 4 bases to trimming and J lost 1 base, with 10 bases between them. CDR1 is SGHVS and CDR2 is FNYEAQ in the germline V gene. The CDR3 runs 15 residues. The sequence derives from an adult who was a healthcare worker with PCR-confirmed SARS-CoV-2 infection or an uninfected control (not recorded which). The material sequenced was whole blood. The genes are TRBV7-6 and TRBJ2-2; D is tentatively TRBD1 or TRBD2 (5 bases each). The CDR3 reads CASSWDGLNTGELFF. CDR3 in DNA: TGTGCCAGCAGCTGGGACGGGTTGAACACCGGGGAGCTGTTTTTT. Using reference TRBV7-6 and TRBJ2-2 for the parts outside the CDR3, the full variable domain is GAGVSQSPRYKVTKRGQDVALRCDPISGHVSLYWYRQALGQGPEFLTYFNYEAQQDKSGLPNDRFSAERPEGSISTLTIQRTEQRDSAMYRCASSWDGLNTGELFFGEGSRLTVL.